Sequencing of this TCR beta chain was carried out in a study of vaccination and CD4 T cells after COVID-19. Study-wide background: SARS-CoV-2, HCoV-NL63, HCoV-OC43 and HCoV-229E supplied the overlapping spike peptides used to stimulate cells.

Comment on this clonotype: What it recognizes is unknown.

Cultured CD4+ T-cell DNA underwent Oncomine TCR Beta short-read sequencing. TCRdb redid the calling of the PCR reads with MiXCR, one entry per CDR3 protein. The profile shows some 7,300 distinct CDR3 sequences, around two fifths of them singletons. The treatment was: approximately 9-day PBMC culture with coronavirus spike peptide pools or control peptides (ViraFEST assay). These CD4+ T cells came from an unexposed donor, sampled before the COVID-19 pandemic (2011-2018). Following expansion of antigen-specific T cells with peptide pools, ViraFEST then sequenced TCRs. The culture of roughly 2 million PBMCs per well included 9.5 to 10 IU/ml IL-2 and 9.5 to 10 ug/ml peptide pools. The source is a human donor in good health. Input material: CD4+ T cells from blood, cultured in vitro.

The CDR3 nucleotides read TGTGCCAGCAGTTACGGGACTAGCGCAGATACGCAGTATTTT. It encodes CASSYGTSADTQYF. The chain carries TRBV6-2 or TRBV6-3 and TRBJ2-3, with TRBD2 matching 10 bases. Germline CDR1 and CDR2: MNHEY and SVGEGT. The length of the CDR3 is 14 residues. J lost 4 bases, V lost 2 bases, and 0 bases had no gene match.